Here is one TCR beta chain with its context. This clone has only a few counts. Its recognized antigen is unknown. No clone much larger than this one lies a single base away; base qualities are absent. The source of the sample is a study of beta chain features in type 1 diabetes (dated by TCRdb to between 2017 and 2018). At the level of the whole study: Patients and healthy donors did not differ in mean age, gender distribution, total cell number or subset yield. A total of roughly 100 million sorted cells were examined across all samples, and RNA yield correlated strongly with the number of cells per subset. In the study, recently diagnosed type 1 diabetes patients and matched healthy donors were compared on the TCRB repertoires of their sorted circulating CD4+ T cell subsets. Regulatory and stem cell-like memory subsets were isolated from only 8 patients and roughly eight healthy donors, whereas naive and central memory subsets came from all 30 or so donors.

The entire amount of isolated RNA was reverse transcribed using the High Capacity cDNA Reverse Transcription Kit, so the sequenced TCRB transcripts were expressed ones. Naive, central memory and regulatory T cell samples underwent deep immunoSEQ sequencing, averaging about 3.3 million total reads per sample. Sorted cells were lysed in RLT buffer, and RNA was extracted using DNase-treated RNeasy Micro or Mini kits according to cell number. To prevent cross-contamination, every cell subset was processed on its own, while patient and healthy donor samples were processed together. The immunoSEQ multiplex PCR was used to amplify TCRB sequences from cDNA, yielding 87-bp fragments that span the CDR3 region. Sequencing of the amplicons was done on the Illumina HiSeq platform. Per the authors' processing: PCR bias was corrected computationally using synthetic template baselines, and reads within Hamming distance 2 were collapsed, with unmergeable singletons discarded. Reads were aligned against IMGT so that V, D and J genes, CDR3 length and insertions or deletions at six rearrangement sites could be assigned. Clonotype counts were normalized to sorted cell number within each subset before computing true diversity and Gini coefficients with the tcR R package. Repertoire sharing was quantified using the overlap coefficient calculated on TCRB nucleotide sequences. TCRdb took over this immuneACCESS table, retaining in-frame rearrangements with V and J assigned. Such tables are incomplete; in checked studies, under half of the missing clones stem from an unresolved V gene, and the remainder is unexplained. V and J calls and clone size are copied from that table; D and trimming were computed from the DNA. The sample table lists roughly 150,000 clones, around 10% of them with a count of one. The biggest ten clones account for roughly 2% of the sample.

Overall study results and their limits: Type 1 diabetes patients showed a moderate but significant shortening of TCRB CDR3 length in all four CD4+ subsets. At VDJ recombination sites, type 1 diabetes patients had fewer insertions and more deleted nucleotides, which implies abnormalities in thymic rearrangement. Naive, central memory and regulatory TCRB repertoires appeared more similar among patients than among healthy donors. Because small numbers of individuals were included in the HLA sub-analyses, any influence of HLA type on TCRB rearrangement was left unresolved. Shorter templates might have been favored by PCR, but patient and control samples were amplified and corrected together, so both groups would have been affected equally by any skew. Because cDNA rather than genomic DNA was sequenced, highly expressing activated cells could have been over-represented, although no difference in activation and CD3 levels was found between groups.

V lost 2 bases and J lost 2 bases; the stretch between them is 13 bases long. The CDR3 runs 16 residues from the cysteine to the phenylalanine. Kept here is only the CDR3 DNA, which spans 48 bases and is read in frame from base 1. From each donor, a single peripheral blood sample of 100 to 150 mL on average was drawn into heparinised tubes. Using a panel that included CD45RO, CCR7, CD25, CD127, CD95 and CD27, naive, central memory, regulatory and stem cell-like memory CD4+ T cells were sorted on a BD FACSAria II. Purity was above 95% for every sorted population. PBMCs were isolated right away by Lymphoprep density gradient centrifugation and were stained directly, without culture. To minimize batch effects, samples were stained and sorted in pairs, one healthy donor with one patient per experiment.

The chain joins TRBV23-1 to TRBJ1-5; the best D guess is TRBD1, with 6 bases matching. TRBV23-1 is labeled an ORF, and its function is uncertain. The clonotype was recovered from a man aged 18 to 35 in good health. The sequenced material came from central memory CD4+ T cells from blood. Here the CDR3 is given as CASSQKGPGGNQPQHF. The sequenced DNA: TGCGCCAGCAGTCAAAAGGGCCCAGGGGGCAATCAGCCCCAGCATTTT.